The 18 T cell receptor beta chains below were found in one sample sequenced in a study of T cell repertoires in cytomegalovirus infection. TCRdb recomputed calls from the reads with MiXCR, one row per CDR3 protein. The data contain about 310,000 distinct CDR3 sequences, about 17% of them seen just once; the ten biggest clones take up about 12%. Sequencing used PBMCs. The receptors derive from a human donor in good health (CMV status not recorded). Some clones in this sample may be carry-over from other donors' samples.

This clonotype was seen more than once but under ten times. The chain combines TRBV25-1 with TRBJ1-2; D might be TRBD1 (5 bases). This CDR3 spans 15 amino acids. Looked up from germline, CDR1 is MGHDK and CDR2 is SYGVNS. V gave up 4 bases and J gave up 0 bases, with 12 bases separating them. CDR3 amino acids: CASSGWDRTNYGYTF. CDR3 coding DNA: TGTGCCAGCAGTGGCTGGGACCGGACTAACTATGGCTACACCTTC.

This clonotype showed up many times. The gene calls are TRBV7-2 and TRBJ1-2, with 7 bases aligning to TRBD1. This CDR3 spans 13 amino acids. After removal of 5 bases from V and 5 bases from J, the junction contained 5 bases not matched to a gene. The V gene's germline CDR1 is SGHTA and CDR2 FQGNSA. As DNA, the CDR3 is TGTGCCAGCAGCAACAGGGGACTTTATGGCTACACCTTC. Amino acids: CASSNRGLYGYTF.

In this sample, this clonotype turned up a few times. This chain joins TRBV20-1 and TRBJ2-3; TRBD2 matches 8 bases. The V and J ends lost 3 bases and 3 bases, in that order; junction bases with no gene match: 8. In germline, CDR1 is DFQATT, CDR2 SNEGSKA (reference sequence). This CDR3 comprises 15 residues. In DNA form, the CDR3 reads TGCAGTGCTAGTCGGAGCGGGGGAACGACAGATACGCAGTATTTT. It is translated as CSASRSGGTTDTQYF.

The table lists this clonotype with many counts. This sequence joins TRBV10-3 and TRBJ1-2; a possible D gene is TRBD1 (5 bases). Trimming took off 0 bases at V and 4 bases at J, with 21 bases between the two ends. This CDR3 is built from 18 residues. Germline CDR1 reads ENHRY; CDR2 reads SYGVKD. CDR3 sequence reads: CAISESTQAAPGGYGYTF. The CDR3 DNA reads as TGTGCCATCAGTGAGTCGACTCAGGCAGCACCTGGGGGCTATGGCTACACCTTC.

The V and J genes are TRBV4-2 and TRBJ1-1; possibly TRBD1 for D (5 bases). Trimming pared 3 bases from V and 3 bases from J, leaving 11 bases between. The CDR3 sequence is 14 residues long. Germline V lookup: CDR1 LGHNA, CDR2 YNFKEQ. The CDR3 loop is CASSQGPGDTEAFF. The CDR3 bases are TGTGCCAGCAGCCAGGGACCGGGGGACACTGAAGCTTTCTTT.

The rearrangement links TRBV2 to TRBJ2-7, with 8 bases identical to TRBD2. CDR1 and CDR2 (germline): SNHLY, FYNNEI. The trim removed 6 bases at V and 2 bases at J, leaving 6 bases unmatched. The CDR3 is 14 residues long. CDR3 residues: CASSTGGGAYEQYF. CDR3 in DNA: TGTGCCAGCAGCACGGGAGGGGGTGCCTACGAGCAGTACTTC.

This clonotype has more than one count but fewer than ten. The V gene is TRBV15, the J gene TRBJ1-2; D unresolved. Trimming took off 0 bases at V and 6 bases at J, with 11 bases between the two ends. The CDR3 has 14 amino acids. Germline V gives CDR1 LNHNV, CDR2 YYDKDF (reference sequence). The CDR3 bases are TGTGCCACCAGCAGAGATCTGGTTAAGGATGGCTACACCTTC. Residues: CATSRDLVKDGYTF. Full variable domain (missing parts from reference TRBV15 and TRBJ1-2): DAMVIQNPRYQVTQFGKPVTLSCSQTLNHNVMYWYQQKSSQAPKLLFHYYDKDFNNEADTPDNFQSRRPNTSFCFLDIRSPGLGDTAMYLCATSRDLVKDGYTFGSGTRLTVV.

The CDR3 here is CSAVFGAPNTGELFF. In DNA, the CDR3 is TGCAGTGCCGTATTCGGGGCACCGAACACCGGGGAGCTGTTTTTT. The chain links TRBV20-1 to TRBJ2-2; the D call may be TRBD1 or TRBD2 (5 bases each). Germline CDR1 DFQATT, CDR2 SNEGSKA (reference sequence). The CDR3 length is 15 residues. Trimming stripped 6 bases from V and 0 bases from J, with 14 bases between.

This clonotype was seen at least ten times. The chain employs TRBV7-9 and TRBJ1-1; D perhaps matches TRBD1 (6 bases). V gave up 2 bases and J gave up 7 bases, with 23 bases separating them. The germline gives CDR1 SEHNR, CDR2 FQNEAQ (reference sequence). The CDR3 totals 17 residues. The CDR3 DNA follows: TGTGCCAGCAGCTTATTTCCGTCCGGGACACCGGTGGATGAAGCTTTCTTT. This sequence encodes CASSLFPSGTPVDEAFF.

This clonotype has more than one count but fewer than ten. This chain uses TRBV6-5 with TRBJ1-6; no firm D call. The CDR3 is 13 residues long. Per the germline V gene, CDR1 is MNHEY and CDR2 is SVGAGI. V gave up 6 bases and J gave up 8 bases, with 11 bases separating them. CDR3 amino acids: CASSPTWDSPLHF. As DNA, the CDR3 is TGTGCCAGCAGCCCGACGTGGGATTCACCCCTCCACTTT.

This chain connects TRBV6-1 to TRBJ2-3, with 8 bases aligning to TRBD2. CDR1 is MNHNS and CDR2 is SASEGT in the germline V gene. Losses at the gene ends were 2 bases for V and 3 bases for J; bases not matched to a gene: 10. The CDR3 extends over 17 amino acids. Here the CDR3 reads CASSEIIGGVGTDTQYF. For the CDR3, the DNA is TGTGCCAGCAGTGAAATCATCGGGGGGGTGGGGACAGATACGCAGTATTTT.

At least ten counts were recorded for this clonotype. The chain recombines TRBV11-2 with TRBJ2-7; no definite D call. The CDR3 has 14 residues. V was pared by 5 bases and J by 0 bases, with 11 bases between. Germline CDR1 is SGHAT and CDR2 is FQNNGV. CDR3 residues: CASSPPGFSYEQYF. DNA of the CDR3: TGTGCCAGCAGCCCCCCCGGGTTCTCCTACGAGCAGTACTTC.

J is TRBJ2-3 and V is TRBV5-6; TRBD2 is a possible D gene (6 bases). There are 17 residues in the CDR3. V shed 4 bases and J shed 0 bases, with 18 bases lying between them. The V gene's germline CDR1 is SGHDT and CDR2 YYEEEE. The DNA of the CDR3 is TGTGCCAGCAGCCAAATCCAACGCGGGGATAGCACAGATACGCAGTATTTT. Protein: CASSQIQRGDSTDTQYF.

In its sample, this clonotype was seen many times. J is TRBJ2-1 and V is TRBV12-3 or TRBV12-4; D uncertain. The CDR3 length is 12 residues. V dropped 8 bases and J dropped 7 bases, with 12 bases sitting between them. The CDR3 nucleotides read TGTGCCAGCCAGTCGACGCGGAATGAGCAGTTCTTC. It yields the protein CASQSTRNEQFF.

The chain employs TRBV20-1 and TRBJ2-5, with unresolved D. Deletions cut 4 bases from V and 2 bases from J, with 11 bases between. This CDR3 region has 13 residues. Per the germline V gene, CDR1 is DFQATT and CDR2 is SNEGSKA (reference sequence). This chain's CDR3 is CSANPHGQETQYF. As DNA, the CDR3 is TGCAGTGCTAACCCCCACGGGCAAGAGACCCAGTACTTC.

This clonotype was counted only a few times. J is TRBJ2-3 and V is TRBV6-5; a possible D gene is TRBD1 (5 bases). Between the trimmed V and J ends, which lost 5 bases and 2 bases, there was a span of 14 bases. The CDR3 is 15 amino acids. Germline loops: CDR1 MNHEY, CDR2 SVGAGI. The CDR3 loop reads CASSPGHAPTDTQYF. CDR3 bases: TGTGCCAGCAGTCCTGGACACGCTCCCACAGATACGCAGTATTTT.

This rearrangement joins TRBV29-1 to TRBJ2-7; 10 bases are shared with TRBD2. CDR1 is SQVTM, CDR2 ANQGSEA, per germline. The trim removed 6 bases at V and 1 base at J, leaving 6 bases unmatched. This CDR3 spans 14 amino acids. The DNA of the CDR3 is TGCAGCGTCGAGCGACTAGCGGGTTCCTACGAGCAGTACTTC. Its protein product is CSVERLAGSYEQYF.

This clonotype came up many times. The CDR3: CASSFSYRDTEAFF. The CDR3 bases are TGTGCCAGCAGCTTCTCGTACAGGGACACTGAAGCTTTCTTT. This sequence joins TRBV7-2 and TRBJ1-1; D is possibly TRBD1 (6 bases). Germline CDR1 reads SGHTA; CDR2 reads FQGNSA. This CDR3 is built from 14 residues. The V gene lost 3 bases and the J gene lost 3 bases, with 11 bases spanning the gap.